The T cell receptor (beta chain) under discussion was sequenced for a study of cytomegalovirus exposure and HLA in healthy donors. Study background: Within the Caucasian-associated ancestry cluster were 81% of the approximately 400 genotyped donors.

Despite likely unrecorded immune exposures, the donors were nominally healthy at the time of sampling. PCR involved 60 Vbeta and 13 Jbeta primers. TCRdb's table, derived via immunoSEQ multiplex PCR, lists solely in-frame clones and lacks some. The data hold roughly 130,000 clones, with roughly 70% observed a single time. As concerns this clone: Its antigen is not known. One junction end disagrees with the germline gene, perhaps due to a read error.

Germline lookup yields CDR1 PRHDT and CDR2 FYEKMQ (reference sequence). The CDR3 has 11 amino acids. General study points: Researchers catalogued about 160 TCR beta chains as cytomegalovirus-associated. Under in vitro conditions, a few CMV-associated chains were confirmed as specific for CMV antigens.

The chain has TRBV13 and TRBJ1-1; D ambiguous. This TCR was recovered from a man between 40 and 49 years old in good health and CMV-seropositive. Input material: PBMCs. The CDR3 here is CASSLDGFRTF. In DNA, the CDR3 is TGTGCCAGCAGCTTAGACGGGTTCCGAACCTTT.